One T cell receptor (beta chain) is described in this entry. The antigen remains unidentified. The data were taken from a study of PD-1 blockade in mismatch repair-deficient tumors. The germline gives CDR1 SGHRS, CDR2 YFSETQ. The V end lost 0 bases, the J end lost 4 bases, and 11 bases lay between the germline ends. The CDR3 loop spans 15 amino acids. Libraries were prepared by immunoSEQ multiplex PCR; TCRdb keeps only in-frame clonotypes and omits some of them. Of about 9,200 clones detected, 75% to 90% appear once; the ten largest clones hold more than 20%. The time point denotes: roughly 9-day in vitro stimulation with candidate neoantigen peptide 2. Cells were stimulated approximately 9 days with each of six to eight ELISpot-reactive neoantigens.

The sequences come from cells cultured in vitro, collected from a patient treated with pembrolizumab. This TCR was recovered from an adult with mismatch repair-deficient cancer. The chain links TRBV5-1 to TRBJ1-5; a weak D match, TRBD1 (6 bases). The DNA of the CDR3 is TGCGCCAGCAGCTTGGCGGCAGGGGATAATCAGCCCCAGCATTTT. Protein product: CASSLAAGDNQPQHF. The complete variable domain, with remaining parts taken from reference TRBV5-1 and TRBJ1-5, reads KAGVTQTPRYLIKTRGQQVTLSCSPISGHRSVSWYQQTPGQGLQFLFEYFSETQRNKGNFPGRFSGRQFSNSRSEMNVSTLELGDSALYLCASSLAAGDNQPQHFGDGTRLSIL.